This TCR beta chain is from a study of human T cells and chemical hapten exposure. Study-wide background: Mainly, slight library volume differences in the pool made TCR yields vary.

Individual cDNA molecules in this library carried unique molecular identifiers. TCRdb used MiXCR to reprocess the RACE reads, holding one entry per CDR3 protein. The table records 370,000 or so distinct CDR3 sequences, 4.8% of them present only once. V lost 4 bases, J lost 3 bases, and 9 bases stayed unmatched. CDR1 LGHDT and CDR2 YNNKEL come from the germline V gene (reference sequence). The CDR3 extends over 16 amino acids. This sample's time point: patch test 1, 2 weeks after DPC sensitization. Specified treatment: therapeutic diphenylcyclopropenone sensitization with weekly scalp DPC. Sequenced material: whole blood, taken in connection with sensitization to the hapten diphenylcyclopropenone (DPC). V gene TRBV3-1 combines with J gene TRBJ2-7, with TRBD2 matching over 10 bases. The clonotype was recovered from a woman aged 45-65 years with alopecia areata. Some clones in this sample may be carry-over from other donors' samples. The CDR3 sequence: CASSPRRTSGNYEQYF. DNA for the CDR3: TGTGCCAGCAGCCCCCGAAGGACTAGCGGTAACTACGAGCAGTACTTC.